Detailed here is one T cell receptor (beta chain). Its cognate antigen has yet to be identified. Per-nucleotide qualities are absent, and no much larger clonotype sits a single base away. This entry is derived from a study of blood T cell repertoires in COVID-19 (TCRdb year 2020). About the full investigation: Samples covering the acute and convalescent phases of COVID-19 were provided by collaborators in the United States, Italy and Spain. The material from the prospective study consisted of cDNA or gDNA derived from T cells, B-cell-depleted T cells, or PBMCs. Subjects who had been exposed to COVID-19, were actively infected with it, or had recovered from it provided the deeply sampled blood TCRbeta repertoires that made up the dataset. A freely available public database, intended as a resource for researchers studying the immune response to SARS-CoV-2, is where the repertoires were released. The samples were drawn from the first 160 participants of the ongoing ImmuneRACE study and from over a thousand subjects provided by 6 global collaborators. The sample metadata nearly always contained a de-identified subject ID, COVID-19 status, age in years and sex. HLA class I and class II types, where available, came from metadata supplied by the sample provider rather than from assay-based typing. On the study overall, not on this receptor specifically: The amount of clinical and demographic metadata varied by source and participant and was provided uncurated.

Samples from volunteer blood donors who had recovered from COVID-19 were contributed by a second Seattle source. Whole blood was collected in K2EDTA tubes by collaborating institutions according to the institutions' own protocols. Collaborator samples were shipped for TCRbeta analysis as frozen whole blood, isolated PBMCs, or DNA extracted from either sample type. The immunoSEQ Assay, a bias-controlled multiplex PCR, was used to amplify TCRbeta CDR3 regions from genomic DNA. The source study handled its data this way. The number of nucleated cells in each sample was estimated by amplification of reference gene primers within the assay. To quantify the absolute abundance of each unique TCRbeta CDR3 rearrangement, sequence reads were collapsed and filtered. For each sample, productive Simpson clonality was calculated by taking the square root of Simpson's diversity index across productive rearrangements. Sourced from immuneACCESS, this table was stored by TCRdb with only in-frame sequences that have V and J called. A share of the clones is absent; for the studies checked, an unresolved V gene accounts for under half, and the remainder has no known explanation. V and J calls and clone size are those listed in that table; D and trimming were worked out from the DNA. Within this sample are some 210,000 clones, with around 90% of them counted one time only. The ten top clones hold roughly 6.5% of the sample.

The material sequenced was peripheral blood. The TCR was taken from a man in his 60s who had recovered from COVID-19.

Here is the DNA: TGTGCCAGCAGTGAGGCAACCGAGGGTACTCAGCCCCAGCATTTT. Its amino acids are CASSEATEGTQPQHF. The chain uses TRBV2 and TRBJ1-5, with no confident D gene call. V sheds 3 bases and J sheds 6 bases, leaving 15 bases between their ends. CDR1 and CDR2 are drawn from the germline V gene: SNHLY, FYNNEI. Including cysteine and phenylalanine, the CDR3 has 15 amino acids. Solely the CDR3 DNA is kept, with 45 bases framed from the first base.